Listed here is a single TCR beta chain. The target of this receptor is not known. One base away there is no much larger clone; base qualities are not given. The CDR3 runs 16 amino acids, cysteine and phenylalanine included. Only the CDR3 DNA is retained, 48 bases long and in frame from the first base. CDR1 and CDR2 are read off the germline V gene as SGHRS and YFSETQ. V is clipped by 2 bases and J by 0 bases, and the sequence between their germline boundaries is 11 bases long. The data are from a study of a mutant IDH1 vaccine in newly diagnosed glioma (dated by TCRdb to about 2021). Background on the whole study: Of the approximately 30 treated patients, 62.5% were male and about 38% were female, and the mean age was around 40 years. Prior to enrollment, patients had been given standard therapy consisting of radiotherapy alone, temozolomide alone, or radiochemotherapy with temozolomide, with the combination given to most patients. Peripheral blood samples were drawn at six visits, namely V03 (baseline), V05, V07, V10, V12 and V13. Longitudinal TCRB deep sequencing was done for about two dozen treated patients, wherever samples were available for exploratory analyses.

Findings and caveats that apply to the study as a whole: Across multiple MHC alleles, vaccine-induced immune responses were seen in 85% to 95% of patients. The authors noted that analyses of patient blood samples could not be reproduced because of sample limitations. Selection of PBMC samples for TCRB deep sequencing was based on availability. Changes in the top peripheral T cell clonotypes picked up by TCRB sequencing did not appear to be linked to pseudoprogression.

The time point tag for this specimen amounts to: baseline, week 1 (first vaccination visit). The treatment or condition label, as the study defines it: pre-vaccination baseline after standard-of-care therapy. Newly diagnosed WHO grade 3 or 4 IDH1-mutant astrocytomas showing loss of nuclear ATRX were present in the donors. The samples were drawn from NOA16, a multicentre, single-arm, open-label phase I trial in Germany that tested a mutant IDH1 peptide vaccine in humans for the first time. Visit V03 blood draws served as the baseline sample for immunogenicity testing. Genomic DNA for TCRB sequencing was extracted from EDTA blood using the DNeasy Blood and Tissue Kit. The method was the immunoSEQ multiplex PCR assay. Following the manufacturer's protocol, the hsTCRB Kit was used to amplify rearranged TCR beta chain sequences. TCRB libraries were sequenced on an Illumina MiSeq. In the source study's methods: Demultiplexing, trimming and gene mapping were performed with the kit vendor's proprietary platform. TCRdb retrieved this table from immuneACCESS and kept in-frame rearrangements only. Not all clones are present; in checked studies, unresolved V genes account for under half, and no reason is known for the remainder. V, J and clone size are taken as reported in that table, and D and trimming were inferred from the DNA itself. The sample table records 30,000 to 40,000 clones; roughly 80% of these occur just once. The ten largest clones capture less than 9.5% of the sample.

The V and J segments used are TRBV5-1 and TRBJ2-2; the D gene is not confidently resolved. This material consisted of PBMCs, taken from a glioma patient treated with radiotherapy, temozolomide or both. The TCR comes from a middle-aged man with glioma. Some clones in this sample may be carry-over from other donors' samples. The DNA sequence is TGCGCCAGCAGCTTCCTGGGCAGTTCGAACACCGGGGAGCTGTTTTTT. Its coded protein is CASSFLGSSNTGELFF.